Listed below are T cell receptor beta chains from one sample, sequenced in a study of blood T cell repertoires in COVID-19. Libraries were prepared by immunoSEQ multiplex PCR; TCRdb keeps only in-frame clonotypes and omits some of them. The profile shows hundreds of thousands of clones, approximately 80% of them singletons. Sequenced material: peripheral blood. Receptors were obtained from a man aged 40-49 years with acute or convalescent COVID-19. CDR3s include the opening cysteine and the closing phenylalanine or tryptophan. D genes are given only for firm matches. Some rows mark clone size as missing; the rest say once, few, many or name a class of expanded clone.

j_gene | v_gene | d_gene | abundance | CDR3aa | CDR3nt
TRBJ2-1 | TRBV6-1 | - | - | CASSEAGGWGQNEQFF | TGTGCCAGCAGTGAAGCTGGAGGGTGGGGTCAGAATGAGCAGTTCTTC
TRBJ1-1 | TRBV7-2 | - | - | CASRSGNKNTEAFF | TGTGCCAGCAGGTCAGGGAACAAGAACACTGAAGCTTTCTTT
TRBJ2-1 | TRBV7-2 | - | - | CASIPPGAYNEQFF | TGTGCCAGCATTCCCCCCGGGGCCTACAATGAGCAGTTCTTC
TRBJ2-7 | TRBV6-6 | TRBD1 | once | CASSSQGTTYEQYF | TGTGCCAGCAGTTCACAGGGGACCACCTACGAGCAGTACTTC
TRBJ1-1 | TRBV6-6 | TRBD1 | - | CASSRDRVSTEAFF | TGTGCCAGCAGTCGGGACAGGGTCAGCACTGAAGCTTTCTTT
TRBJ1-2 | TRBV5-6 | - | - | CASSSGSYGYTF | TGTGCCAGCAGCTCGGGGTCGTATGGCTACACCTTC
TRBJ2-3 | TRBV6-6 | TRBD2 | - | CASSPASGYLSTDTQYF | TGTGCCAGCAGTCCGGCTAGCGGATACTTAAGCACAGATACGCAGTATTTT
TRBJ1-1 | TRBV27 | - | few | CASSAKRGGNTEAFF | TGTGCCAGCAGCGCCAAGAGGGGGGGTAACACTGAAGCTTTCTTT
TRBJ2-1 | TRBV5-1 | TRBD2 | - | CASRLAGGLGQFF | TGCGCCAGCAGATTAGCGGGAGGCCTAGGGCAGTTCTTC
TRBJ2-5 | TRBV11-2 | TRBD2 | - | CASSLGVTSFETQYF | TGTGCCAGCAGCTTAGGAGTGACTAGCTTTGAGACCCAGTACTTC
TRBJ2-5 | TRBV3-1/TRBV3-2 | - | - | CASSQGSVQETQYF | TGTGCCAGCAGCCAAGGGAGCGTACAAGAGACCCAGTACTTC
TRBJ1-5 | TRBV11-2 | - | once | CASSLERRQPQHF | TGTGCCAGCAGCTTAGAGCGGCGTCAGCCCCAGCATTTT
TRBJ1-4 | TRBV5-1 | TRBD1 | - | CASSLSGTGREKLFF | TGCGCCAGCAGCCTGTCAGGGACAGGACGGGAAAAACTGTTTTTT
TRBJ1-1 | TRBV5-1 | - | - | CASSPRTHAEAFF | TGCGCCAGCAGCCCCCGGACACACGCTGAAGCTTTCTTT
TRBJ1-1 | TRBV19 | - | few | CASSISSEAFF | TGTGCCAGTAGTATCTCTTCGGAAGCTTTCTTT
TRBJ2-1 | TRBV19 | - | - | CASSIDPGRNEQFF | TGTGCCAGTAGTATTGACCCGGGTCGCAATGAGCAGTTCTTC
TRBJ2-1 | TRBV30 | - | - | CAWSVASVYNEQFF | TGTGCCTGGAGTGTCGCTAGCGTGTACAATGAGCAGTTCTTC